This T cell receptor beta chain was found in a study of blood T cell repertoires in COVID-19. Per the authors' pipeline: Amplification of reference gene primers was used by the study to estimate nucleated cell counts. Data came from immunoSEQ multiplex PCR; TCRdb stores just in-frame clones and leaves some out. That table gives V, J and clone size, and the DNA gave D and trimming. The profile shows 100,000 to 150,000 clones, approximately 87% of them singletons. CDR1 is LGHDT and CDR2 is YNNKEL in the germline V gene (reference sequence). Trimming left V 4 bases short and J 0 bases short, with 10 bases between. The CDR3 loop spans 15 amino acids.

Specimen: peripheral blood. The chain employs TRBV3-1 (or the pseudogene TRBV3-2) and TRBJ1-3; no firm D call. This receptor was obtained from an older woman with acute or convalescent COVID-19. The CDR3 here is CASSPPLSSGNTIYF. In nucleotides, the CDR3 is TGTGCCAGCAGCCCACCGCTAAGCTCTGGAAACACCATATATTTT.